The TCR beta chain described here comes from a study of a mutant IDH1 vaccine in newly diagnosed glioma. CDR1 and CDR2 (germline): LNHNV, YYDKDF (reference sequence). The V end was cut by 0 bases, the J end by 0 bases, with 8 bases between. This CDR3 is 16 amino acids long. Time point reported: baseline, week 1 (first vaccination visit). Treatment here: pre-vaccination baseline after standard-of-care therapy. There were new WHO grade 3 or 4 astrocytomas in the donors, and these were IDH1-mutant and ATRX-lost. The assay was immunoSEQ multiplex PCR, and TCRdb's table has in-frame clones only and misses some. The sample lists some 90,000 clones; over 75% were seen once.

The starting material was PBMCs, obtained from a glioma patient treated with radiotherapy, temozolomide or both. This clonotype was sampled from a middle-aged man with glioma. Some clones in this sample may be carry-over from other donors' samples. V gene TRBV15 combines with J gene TRBJ2-2; D possibly corresponds to TRBD1 (5 bases). For the CDR3, the DNA is TGTGCCACCAGCAGAGACAGGACACCGAACACCGGGGAGCTGTTTTTT. Its protein is CATSRDRTPNTGELFF.